Listed below are T cell receptor beta chains from one sample, sequenced in a study of blood T cell repertoires in COVID-19. Only in-frame clones appear in the TCRdb table, and some are missing; sequencing was by immunoSEQ multiplex PCR. The sample lists approximately 150,000 clones, more than 75% occurring once. Sequencing used PBMCs or T cells enriched from blood (not recorded which). The receptors here all came from a man in his sixties who had recovered from COVID-19. The CDR3 runs from the conserved cysteine through the conserved F or W. D genes are given only for firm matches. Size values are once, few and many counts, or a class for expanded clones, and some rows have none.

clone_size j_call d_call v_call cdr3_nt cdr3_aa
- TRBJ1-1 - TRBV19 TGTGCCAGTAGTATCGGAGGGTCGACGAACACTGAAGCTTTCTTT CASSIGGSTNTEAFF
- TRBJ2-3 TRBD2 TRBV30 TGTGCCTGGAGTGTACCTAGCGGGGTTAGCACAGATACGCAGTATTTT CAWSVPSGVSTDTQYF
few TRBJ2-7 - TRBV9 TGTGCCAGCAGCGTAGCGGGGGGCGACTTCTACGAGCAGTACTTC CASSVAGGDFYEQYF
- TRBJ1-4 - TRBV3-1/TRBV3-2 TGTGCCAGCAGCCAAGTTACAGAAAAACTGTTTTTT CASSQVTEKLFF
- TRBJ1-5 TRBD1 TRBV2 TGTGCCAGCAGTGAGTGGACAGGCCTTTTCAATCAGCCCCAGCATTTT CASSEWTGLFNQPQHF
- TRBJ1-1 - TRBV29-1 TGCAGCGTTGTGCGTTCTGGCACTGAAGCTTTCTTT CSVVRSGTEAFF
- TRBJ2-1 - TRBV20-1 TGCAGTGCTAGTACAGGGTCCCTACAGGAGCAGTTCTTC CSASTGSLQEQFF
- TRBJ2-6 TRBD1 TRBV6-1 TGTGCCAGCAGTGACCGCTCGACAGGGCGCGGGGCCAACGTCCTGACTTTC CASSDRSTGRGANVLTF
- TRBJ1-1 TRBD1 TRBV18 TGTGCCAGCTCAACTAGACAGGGTAACACTGAAGCTTTCTTT CASSTRQGNTEAFF
- TRBJ2-5 - TRBV3-1/TRBV3-2 TGTGCCAGCAAATTAACAAACCGTCAAGAGACCCAGTACTTC CASKLTNRQETQYF
- TRBJ2-4 TRBD2 TRBV7-9 TGTGCCAGCCTCGGGACTACCAAAAACATTCAGTACTTC CASLGTTKNIQYF
- TRBJ1-4 - TRBV20-1 TGCAGCCTGGGGAGGGGGGAAAAACTGTTTTTT CSLGRGEKLFF
- TRBJ1-1 TRBD1 TRBV18 TGTGCCAGCTCCCCCGGACAGGGGAACACTGAAGCTTTCTTT CASSPGQGNTEAFF
- TRBJ2-3 - TRBV13 TGTGCCAGCAGCTTAATCAGTCGCACAGATACGCAGTATTTT CASSLISRTDTQYF
- TRBJ2-3 TRBD1 TRBV5-4 TGTGCCAGCAGCTTCGGGACAGGGAAGTACACAGATACGCAGTATTTT CASSFGTGKYTDTQYF
- TRBJ1-6 - TRBV27 TGTGCCAGCAGTTTGGCTGGGGCCGTTTATAATTCACCCCTCCACTTT CASSLAGAVYNSPLHF
- TRBJ2-1 - TRBV28 TGTGCCAGCAGTTCGAATGAGCAGTTCTTC CASSSNEQFF
- TRBJ1-5 - TRBV2 TGTGCCAGCAGTGAAAGGCCGGGCCAGGGAAGTCAGCCCCAGCATTTT CASSERPGQGSQPQHF
- TRBJ2-5 TRBD2 TRBV5-4 TGTGCCAGCAGCTTGCTAGCGGGGGGCCTGGAGACCCAGTACTTC CASSLLAGGLETQYF
once TRBJ2-5 TRBD2 TRBV28 TGTGCCAGCAGTGAAGCGGGAGGAAGAGAGACCCAGTACTTC CASSEAGGRETQYF
few TRBJ2-7 - TRBV3-1/TRBV3-2 TGTGCCAGCAGCGTTGGGACTTTCTACGAGCAGTACTTC CASSVGTFYEQYF
- TRBJ2-2 - TRBV2 TGTGCCAGCAGTGGTAATCCCAGCACCGGGGAGCTGTTTTTT CASSGNPSTGELFF
- TRBJ2-1 TRBD1 TRBV5-6 TGTGCCAGCAGCTTCAGAGGGGGCACCTACAATGAGCAGTTCTTC CASSFRGGTYNEQFF
- TRBJ2-7 TRBD2 TRBV11-2 TGTGCCAGCAGCTTAGAATTAGCGGGAGACAACGAGCAGTACTTC CASSLELAGDNEQYF
- TRBJ1-5 TRBD1 TRBV7-9 TGTGCCAGCAGCCACTGGGGACAGGGGGGGACCAATCAGCCCCAGCATTTT CASSHWGQGGTNQPQHF
- TRBJ2-7 - TRBV27 TGTGCCAGCAGCACCCCCCGGGACTGGGGCGAGCAGTACTTC CASSTPRDWGEQYF
- TRBJ1-1 - TRBV19 TGTGCCAGTAAGCCAACAGGGACGGGCACTGAAGCTTTCTTT CASKPTGTGTEAFF
- TRBJ1-1 TRBD1 TRBV20-1 TGCAGTGCTAGTTCCGGGACAGTCGCTTTCTTT CSASSGTVAFF
few TRBJ2-2 - TRBV15 TGTGCCACCAGCAGAGATTCGACAGGAAACACCGGGGAGCTGTTTTTT CATSRDSTGNTGELFF
- TRBJ1-3 TRBD1 TRBV2 TGTGCCACCGCCGGCCGGGACAGGGGTAACTCTGGAAACACCATATATTTT CATAGRDRGNSGNTIYF
- TRBJ2-7 - TRBV5-1 TGCGCCAGCAGTTCGACGGGGAGCGAGCAGTACTTC CASSSTGSEQYF